These 31 T cell receptor beta chains originate from one sample sequenced in a study of blood T cell repertoires in COVID-19. Profiling relied on immunoSEQ multiplex PCR, and the TCRdb table lists in-frame clones only, not all of them. The sample consists of approximately 100,000 clones, about 85% of them appearing once. The sample was peripheral blood. Source of these receptors: a human donor in a cohort sampled during active COVID-19.

About this clone: The sample contains more than one DNA sequence encoding this CDR3. The rearrangement joins TRBV4-2 to TRBJ1-1; D is possibly TRBD1 (6 bases). Trimming stripped 1 base from V and 7 bases from J, with 19 bases between. The CDR3 covers 16 residues. Germline V gives CDR1 LGHNA, CDR2 YNFKEQ. The CDR3 sequence is CASSQAGAGVVGEAFF. The CDR3 DNA reads as TGTGCCAGCAGCCAAGCCGGGGCAGGGGTCGTGGGTGAAGCTTTCTTT.

This clone was seen a few times. V usage is TRBV10-3 and J usage is TRBJ2-1; the match to TRBD2 covers 12 bases. The V gene's germline CDR1 is ENHRY and CDR2 SYGVKD. The V and J ends lost 0 bases and 8 bases, in that order; junction bases with no gene match: 11. The CDR3 is 18 amino acids. The CDR3 spells CAISESKTSGRGGHEQFF. Written as DNA, the CDR3 is TGTGCCATCAGTGAGTCGAAGACTAGCGGGAGAGGCGGCCATGAGCAGTTCTTC.

This chain's CDR3 is CASSSVFEQYF. CDR3 nucleotides: TGTGCCAGCAGTTCGGTGTTCGAGCAGTACTTC. This chain connects TRBV12-3 or TRBV12-4 to TRBJ2-7; D not certain. V was shortened by 4 bases and J by 6 bases, with 7 bases between the two germline ends. There are 11 residues in the CDR3.

The chain employs TRBV4-3 and TRBJ1-2, with 7 bases matching TRBD1. Trimming cost V 2 bases and J 5 bases; bases outside gene matches: 5. Germline values: CDR1 LGHNA, CDR2 YSLEER. This CDR3 has 14 residues. CDR3 sequence: CASSQTPGGYGYTF. DNA of the CDR3: TGCGCCAGCAGCCAAACGCCAGGGGGGTATGGCTACACCTTC.

The chain employs TRBV5-1 and TRBJ2-7, with 12 positions matching TRBD1. The ends lost 5 bases at V and 4 bases at J; junction bases unmatched: 4. CDR1 SGHRS and CDR2 YFSETQ come from the germline V gene. The CDR3 length is 14 residues. The CDR3 is CASRTGQGAYEQYF. In DNA, the CDR3 is TGCGCCAGCAGAACGGGACAGGGGGCATACGAGCAGTACTTC. Full variable domain (outside the CDR3, taken from reference TRBV5-1 and TRBJ2-7): KAGVTQTPRYLIKTRGQQVTLSCSPISGHRSVSWYQQTPGQGLQFLFEYFSETQRNKGNFPGRFSGRQFSNSRSEMNVSTLELGDSALYLCASRTGQGAYEQYFGPGTRLTVT.

V is TRBV29-1 and J is TRBJ2-3; 7 bases are a match to TRBD1. CDR3 length: 14 residues. Per the germline V gene, CDR1 is SQVTM and CDR2 is ANQGSEA. V was clipped by 4 bases and J by 4 bases; unmatched bases: 8. The DNA of the CDR3 is TGCAGCGTTGTCAAGGGGGCGCAAGCAGATACGCAGTATTTT. This sequence encodes CSVVKGAQADTQYF.

The table lists this clone with a few counts. The rearrangement uses TRBV6-2 or TRBV6-3 and TRBJ1-1; 9 nucleotides agree with TRBD1. V dropped 0 bases and J dropped 7; count of bases not matched to a gene: 6. Per germline, CDR1 MNHEY and CDR2 SVGEGT. The CDR3 is made up of 15 amino acids. The CDR3 reads CASSYSGQGTREAFF. Written as DNA, the CDR3 is TGTGCCAGCAGTTACTCGGGACAGGGAACTCGTGAAGCTTTCTTT.

This clone occurred a few times. V usage is TRBV5-1 and J usage is TRBJ1-6; a weak D match, TRBD1 (5 bases). Germline V gene lookup returns CDR1 SGHRS and CDR2 YFSETQ. This CDR3 comprises 15 residues. V was shortened by 0 bases and J by 5 bases, with 9 bases between the two germline ends. DNA of the CDR3: TGCGCCAGCAGCTTGGGGGGCAGAGATAATTCACCCCTCCACTTT. This gives the protein CASSLGGRDNSPLHF.

The chain carries TRBV19 and TRBJ1-4; tentatively, D is TRBD1 (6 bases). Trimming removed 5 bases at V and 10 bases at J, with 14 bases between. The V gene's germline CDR1 is LNHDA and CDR2 SQIVND (reference sequence). CDR3 size: 13 residues. The CDR3 spells CASSGGLRGKLFF. CDR3 sequence (DNA): TGTGCCAGTAGTGGGGGCCTAAGAGGAAAACTGTTTTTT.

The chain recombines TRBV28 with TRBJ1-5; TRBD1 matches at 12 bases. The CDR3 is made up of 16 amino acids. Trimming removed 3 bases from V and 2 bases from J; junction bases left unmatched: 2. CDR1 and CDR2 from the germline V gene are MDHEN and SYDVKM. The CDR3 loop reads CASSFGTGGGNQPQHF. DNA for the CDR3: TGTGCCAGCAGTTTCGGGACAGGGGGCGGCAATCAGCCCCAGCATTTT.

The chain joins TRBV5-1 to TRBJ2-7; TRBD2 matches at 11 bases. Losses at the gene ends were 4 bases for V and 2 bases for J; bases not matched to a gene: 11. Germline V lookup: CDR1 SGHRS, CDR2 YFSETQ. This CDR3 spans 17 amino acids. CDR3 loop: CASSKLSGREYTYEQYF. For the CDR3, the DNA is TGCGCCAGCAGCAAACTTAGCGGGAGGGAATACACCTACGAGCAGTACTTC.

The chain joins TRBV6-5 to TRBJ2-2, with D possibly matching TRBD2 (5 bases). CDR3 length: 15 amino acids. V was cut by 6 bases and J by 6 bases, with 17 bases left in between. Germline lookup yields CDR1 MNHEY and CDR2 SVGAGI. DNA for the CDR3: TGTGCCAGCAGACCCACGGGGAGCGTAGCCGGGGAGCTGTTTTTT. Amino acids: CASRPTGSVAGELFF.

J is TRBJ1-1 and V is TRBV4-1; 7 nucleotides align to TRBD1. This CDR3 is 15 amino acids long. V dropped 5 bases and J dropped 2; count of bases not matched to a gene: 8. CDR1 is MGHRA and CDR2 is YSYEKL in the germline V gene. DNA of the CDR3: TGCGCCAGCAGCGCCCGGGAGGGGGCAAACACTGAAGCTTTCTTT. This gives the protein CASSAREGANTEAFF.

The chain is built from TRBV7-3 and TRBJ2-1; 9 bases line up with TRBD1. The CDR3 totals 15 residues. The J segment lost 6 bases and the V segment lost 5 bases, leaving 8 bases of the junction unmatched. CDR1 is SGHTA and CDR2 is FQGTGA in the germline V gene. The chain's CDR3 is CASSRDRAALNEQFF. DNA of the CDR3: TGTGCCAGCAGCCGGGACAGGGCGGCCCTCAATGAGCAGTTCTTC. The full variable domain, completed using reference TRBV7-3 and TRBJ2-1, is GAGVSQTPSNKVTEKGKYVELRCDPISGHTALYWYRQSLGQGPEFLIYFQGTGAADDSGLPNDRFFAVRPEGSVSTLKIQRTERGDSAVYLCASSRDRAALNEQFFGPGTRLTVL.

The V gene is TRBV15, the J gene TRBJ1-1; TRBD1 aligns across 7 bases. This CDR3 has 14 amino acids. Trimming at V came to 3 bases and at J to 4 bases, leaving 5 bases not matched to a gene. CDR1 and CDR2 from the germline V gene are LNHNV and YYDKDF (reference sequence). The CDR3 is CATSRARQGTEAFF. In nucleotides, the CDR3 is TGTGCCACCAGCAGGGCTCGACAGGGCACTGAAGCTTTCTTT.

The V call is TRBV4-3, the J call TRBJ2-3; tentatively, D is TRBD2 (6 bases). CDR1 is LGHNA, CDR2 YSLEER, per germline. With 3 bases removed from V and 0 bases from J, the gap between germline ends came to 16 bases. This CDR3 is 17 amino acids long. CDR3: CASSQRAAGSSTDTQYF. For the CDR3, the DNA is TGCGCCAGCAGCCAGAGGGCGGCGGGGTCTAGCACAGATACGCAGTATTTT.

V gene TRBV7-2 combines with J gene TRBJ2-1; 9 bases line up with TRBD2. This CDR3 is 15 amino acids long. Germline lookup yields CDR1 SGHTA and CDR2 FQGNSA. Unmatched junction bases numbered 8, after V lost 5 bases and J lost 6 bases. CDR3 in amino acids: CASSLLAGGINEQFF. The CDR3, as DNA: TGTGCCAGCAGCCTACTAGCGGGTGGGATCAATGAGCAGTTCTTC.

CDR3 sequence reads: CASSVPGLGGGEQFF. In DNA, the CDR3 is TGTGCCAGCAGCGTCCCGGGACTTGGGGGTGGTGAGCAGTTCTTC. The chain recombines TRBV9 with TRBJ2-1; D may be TRBD2 (6 bases). The V end lost 2 bases, the J end lost 9 bases, and 18 bases lay between the germline ends. Germline-derived CDR1 and CDR2 are SGDLS and YYNGEE. CDR3 length equals 15 residues.

The chain links TRBV18 to TRBJ2-7; possible D gene TRBD1, 5 bases. The germline V and J ends were trimmed by 3 bases and 0 bases, with 9 bases remaining between them. The V gene's germline CDR1 is KGHSH and CDR2 LQKENI. This CDR3 is built from 14 residues. CDR3 in DNA: TGTGCCAGCTCACCTCAGGACAACTCCTACGAGCAGTACTTC. As protein: CASSPQDNSYEQYF.

In its sample, this clone was seen a few times. The chain carries TRBV27 and TRBJ1-6; 9 nucleotides align to TRBD1. V lost 7 bases to trimming and J lost 10 bases; unmatched junction nucleotides: 5. CDR1 and CDR2 (germline): MNHEY, SMNVEV (reference sequence). This CDR3 comprises 13 residues. CDR3 nucleotides: TGTGCCAGCACCGACAGGGGGTTATCACCCCTCCACTTT. Protein product: CASTDRGLSPLHF.

The chain has TRBV6-5 and TRBJ2-7, with 8 nucleotides matching TRBD1. This CDR3 contains 13 residues. The J segment lost 3 bases and the V segment lost 10 bases, leaving 8 bases of the junction unmatched. In germline, CDR1 is MNHEY, CDR2 SVGAGI. CDR3 in DNA: TGTGCCACCACCGGGACAGGACTCTACGAGCAGTACTTC. This gives the protein CATTGTGLYEQYF.

For the CDR3, the DNA is TGTGCCAGCAGCTTAGCCGGGGGAACCAACACTGAAGCTTTCTTT. This translates into CASSLAGGTNTEAFF. This chain uses TRBV7-2 with TRBJ1-1; D is perhaps TRBD1 (5 bases). The CDR3 has 15 residues. Germline CDR1 reads SGHTA; CDR2 reads FQGNSA. The ends were cut back, 0 bases at V and 2 bases at J, with 10 bases in the middle.

This chain joins TRBV25-1 and TRBJ1-2, with unresolved D. Trimming left V 4 bases short and J 8 bases short, with 17 bases between. This CDR3 is 14 amino acids long. The germline V gene encodes CDR1 MGHDK and CDR2 SYGVNS. The CDR3 region is CASSGFVGRSGYTF. As DNA, the CDR3 is TGTGCCAGCAGTGGGTTCGTTGGCAGATCCGGCTACACCTTC.

The rearrangement links TRBV3-1 (or the pseudogene TRBV3-2) to TRBJ2-7, with unresolved D. Germline V gives CDR1 LGHDT, CDR2 YNNKEL (reference sequence). The germline V and J ends were trimmed by 2 bases and 9 bases, with 8 bases remaining between them. The CDR3 is made up of 11 amino acids. This CDR3 reads CASSQSKRQYF. The CDR3 nucleotides are TGTGCCAGCAGCCAAAGCAAGAGGCAGTACTTC.

The rearrangement links TRBV10-3 to TRBJ2-3, with a possible D match to TRBD2 (5 bases). CDR3 length equals 14 residues. Between the trimmed V and J ends, which lost 0 bases and 4 bases, there was a span of 8 bases. Looked up from germline, CDR1 is ENHRY and CDR2 is SYGVKD. CDR3 bases: TGTGCCATCAGTGAGTCGCTGCGGGCAGATACGCAGTATTTT. Translating it yields CAISESLRADTQYF.

In its sample, this clone was seen once. The genes are TRBV9 and TRBJ2-7; D possibly corresponds to TRBD1 (6 bases). Germline assignment: CDR1 SGDLS and CDR2 YYNGEE. The V gene lost 3 bases and the J gene lost 7 bases, with 23 bases spanning the gap. The CDR3 runs to 16 residues. This CDR3 reads CASSARLGTPKREQYF. The CDR3 region has the DNA TGTGCCAGCAGCGCTCGGCTCGGGACACCAAAAAGGGAGCAGTACTTC.

The genes are TRBV3-1 (or the pseudogene TRBV3-2) and TRBJ2-5, with D unclear. The CDR3 sequence is 15 residues long. Trimming pared 0 bases from V and 5 bases from J, leaving 13 bases between. Germline CDR1 LGHDT, CDR2 YNNKEL (reference sequence). CDR3 protein: CASSQEPGIKETQYF. CDR3 coding DNA: TGTGCCAGCAGCCAAGAACCCGGTATTAAGGAGACCCAGTACTTC.

This clone has only one observation. This chain links TRBV19 with TRBJ1-2, with D unresolved. Looked up from germline, CDR1 is LNHDA and CDR2 is SQIVND (reference sequence). This CDR3 comprises 11 residues. Trimming removed 1 base from V and 9 bases from J, with 6 bases in between. CDR3 sequence (DNA): TGTGCCAGTAGTATAGGCAGGAGCTACACCTTC. Its protein product is CASSIGRSYTF.

V gene TRBV18 combines with J gene TRBJ1-5, with 10 bases fitting TRBD1. This CDR3 spans 14 amino acids. Per the germline V gene, CDR1 is KGHSH and CDR2 is LQKENI. V lost 5 bases to trimming and J lost 3 bases; unmatched junction nucleotides: 1. CDR3 sequence reads: CASSGTGDNQPQHF. DNA of the CDR3: TGTGCCAGCTCAGGGACAGGGGACAATCAGCCCCAGCATTTT. The variable domain in full, completed from reference TRBV18 and TRBJ1-5, reads NAGVMQNPRHLVRRRGQEARLRCSPMKGHSHVYWYRQLPEEGLKFMVYLQKENIIDESGMPKERFSAEFPKEGPSILRIQQVVRGDSAAYFCASSGTGDNQPQHFGDGTRLSIL.

J is TRBJ1-6 and V is TRBV9; TRBD1 agrees at 7 bases. The germline CDR1 and CDR2 sequences are SGDLS and YYNGEE. Losses at the gene ends were 0 bases for V and 6 bases for J; bases not matched to a gene: 9. The CDR3 contains 17 residues. CDR3: CASSVASGGQTNSPLHF. The CDR3 DNA reads TGTGCCAGCAGCGTAGCAAGTGGGGGACAGACTAATTCACCCCTCCACTTT.

The rearrangement uses TRBV14 and TRBJ2-3; 15 nucleotides line up with TRBD2. J was trimmed by 8 bases and V by 8 bases; bases with no gene match: 8. The CDR3 length is 15 residues. CDR1 and CDR2 from the germline V gene are SGHDN and FVKESK. CDR3 nucleotide sequence: TGTGCCAGCTCCCCAGGGACTAGCGGGAGGACTACGCAGTATTTT. Protein product: CASSPGTSGRTTQYF.